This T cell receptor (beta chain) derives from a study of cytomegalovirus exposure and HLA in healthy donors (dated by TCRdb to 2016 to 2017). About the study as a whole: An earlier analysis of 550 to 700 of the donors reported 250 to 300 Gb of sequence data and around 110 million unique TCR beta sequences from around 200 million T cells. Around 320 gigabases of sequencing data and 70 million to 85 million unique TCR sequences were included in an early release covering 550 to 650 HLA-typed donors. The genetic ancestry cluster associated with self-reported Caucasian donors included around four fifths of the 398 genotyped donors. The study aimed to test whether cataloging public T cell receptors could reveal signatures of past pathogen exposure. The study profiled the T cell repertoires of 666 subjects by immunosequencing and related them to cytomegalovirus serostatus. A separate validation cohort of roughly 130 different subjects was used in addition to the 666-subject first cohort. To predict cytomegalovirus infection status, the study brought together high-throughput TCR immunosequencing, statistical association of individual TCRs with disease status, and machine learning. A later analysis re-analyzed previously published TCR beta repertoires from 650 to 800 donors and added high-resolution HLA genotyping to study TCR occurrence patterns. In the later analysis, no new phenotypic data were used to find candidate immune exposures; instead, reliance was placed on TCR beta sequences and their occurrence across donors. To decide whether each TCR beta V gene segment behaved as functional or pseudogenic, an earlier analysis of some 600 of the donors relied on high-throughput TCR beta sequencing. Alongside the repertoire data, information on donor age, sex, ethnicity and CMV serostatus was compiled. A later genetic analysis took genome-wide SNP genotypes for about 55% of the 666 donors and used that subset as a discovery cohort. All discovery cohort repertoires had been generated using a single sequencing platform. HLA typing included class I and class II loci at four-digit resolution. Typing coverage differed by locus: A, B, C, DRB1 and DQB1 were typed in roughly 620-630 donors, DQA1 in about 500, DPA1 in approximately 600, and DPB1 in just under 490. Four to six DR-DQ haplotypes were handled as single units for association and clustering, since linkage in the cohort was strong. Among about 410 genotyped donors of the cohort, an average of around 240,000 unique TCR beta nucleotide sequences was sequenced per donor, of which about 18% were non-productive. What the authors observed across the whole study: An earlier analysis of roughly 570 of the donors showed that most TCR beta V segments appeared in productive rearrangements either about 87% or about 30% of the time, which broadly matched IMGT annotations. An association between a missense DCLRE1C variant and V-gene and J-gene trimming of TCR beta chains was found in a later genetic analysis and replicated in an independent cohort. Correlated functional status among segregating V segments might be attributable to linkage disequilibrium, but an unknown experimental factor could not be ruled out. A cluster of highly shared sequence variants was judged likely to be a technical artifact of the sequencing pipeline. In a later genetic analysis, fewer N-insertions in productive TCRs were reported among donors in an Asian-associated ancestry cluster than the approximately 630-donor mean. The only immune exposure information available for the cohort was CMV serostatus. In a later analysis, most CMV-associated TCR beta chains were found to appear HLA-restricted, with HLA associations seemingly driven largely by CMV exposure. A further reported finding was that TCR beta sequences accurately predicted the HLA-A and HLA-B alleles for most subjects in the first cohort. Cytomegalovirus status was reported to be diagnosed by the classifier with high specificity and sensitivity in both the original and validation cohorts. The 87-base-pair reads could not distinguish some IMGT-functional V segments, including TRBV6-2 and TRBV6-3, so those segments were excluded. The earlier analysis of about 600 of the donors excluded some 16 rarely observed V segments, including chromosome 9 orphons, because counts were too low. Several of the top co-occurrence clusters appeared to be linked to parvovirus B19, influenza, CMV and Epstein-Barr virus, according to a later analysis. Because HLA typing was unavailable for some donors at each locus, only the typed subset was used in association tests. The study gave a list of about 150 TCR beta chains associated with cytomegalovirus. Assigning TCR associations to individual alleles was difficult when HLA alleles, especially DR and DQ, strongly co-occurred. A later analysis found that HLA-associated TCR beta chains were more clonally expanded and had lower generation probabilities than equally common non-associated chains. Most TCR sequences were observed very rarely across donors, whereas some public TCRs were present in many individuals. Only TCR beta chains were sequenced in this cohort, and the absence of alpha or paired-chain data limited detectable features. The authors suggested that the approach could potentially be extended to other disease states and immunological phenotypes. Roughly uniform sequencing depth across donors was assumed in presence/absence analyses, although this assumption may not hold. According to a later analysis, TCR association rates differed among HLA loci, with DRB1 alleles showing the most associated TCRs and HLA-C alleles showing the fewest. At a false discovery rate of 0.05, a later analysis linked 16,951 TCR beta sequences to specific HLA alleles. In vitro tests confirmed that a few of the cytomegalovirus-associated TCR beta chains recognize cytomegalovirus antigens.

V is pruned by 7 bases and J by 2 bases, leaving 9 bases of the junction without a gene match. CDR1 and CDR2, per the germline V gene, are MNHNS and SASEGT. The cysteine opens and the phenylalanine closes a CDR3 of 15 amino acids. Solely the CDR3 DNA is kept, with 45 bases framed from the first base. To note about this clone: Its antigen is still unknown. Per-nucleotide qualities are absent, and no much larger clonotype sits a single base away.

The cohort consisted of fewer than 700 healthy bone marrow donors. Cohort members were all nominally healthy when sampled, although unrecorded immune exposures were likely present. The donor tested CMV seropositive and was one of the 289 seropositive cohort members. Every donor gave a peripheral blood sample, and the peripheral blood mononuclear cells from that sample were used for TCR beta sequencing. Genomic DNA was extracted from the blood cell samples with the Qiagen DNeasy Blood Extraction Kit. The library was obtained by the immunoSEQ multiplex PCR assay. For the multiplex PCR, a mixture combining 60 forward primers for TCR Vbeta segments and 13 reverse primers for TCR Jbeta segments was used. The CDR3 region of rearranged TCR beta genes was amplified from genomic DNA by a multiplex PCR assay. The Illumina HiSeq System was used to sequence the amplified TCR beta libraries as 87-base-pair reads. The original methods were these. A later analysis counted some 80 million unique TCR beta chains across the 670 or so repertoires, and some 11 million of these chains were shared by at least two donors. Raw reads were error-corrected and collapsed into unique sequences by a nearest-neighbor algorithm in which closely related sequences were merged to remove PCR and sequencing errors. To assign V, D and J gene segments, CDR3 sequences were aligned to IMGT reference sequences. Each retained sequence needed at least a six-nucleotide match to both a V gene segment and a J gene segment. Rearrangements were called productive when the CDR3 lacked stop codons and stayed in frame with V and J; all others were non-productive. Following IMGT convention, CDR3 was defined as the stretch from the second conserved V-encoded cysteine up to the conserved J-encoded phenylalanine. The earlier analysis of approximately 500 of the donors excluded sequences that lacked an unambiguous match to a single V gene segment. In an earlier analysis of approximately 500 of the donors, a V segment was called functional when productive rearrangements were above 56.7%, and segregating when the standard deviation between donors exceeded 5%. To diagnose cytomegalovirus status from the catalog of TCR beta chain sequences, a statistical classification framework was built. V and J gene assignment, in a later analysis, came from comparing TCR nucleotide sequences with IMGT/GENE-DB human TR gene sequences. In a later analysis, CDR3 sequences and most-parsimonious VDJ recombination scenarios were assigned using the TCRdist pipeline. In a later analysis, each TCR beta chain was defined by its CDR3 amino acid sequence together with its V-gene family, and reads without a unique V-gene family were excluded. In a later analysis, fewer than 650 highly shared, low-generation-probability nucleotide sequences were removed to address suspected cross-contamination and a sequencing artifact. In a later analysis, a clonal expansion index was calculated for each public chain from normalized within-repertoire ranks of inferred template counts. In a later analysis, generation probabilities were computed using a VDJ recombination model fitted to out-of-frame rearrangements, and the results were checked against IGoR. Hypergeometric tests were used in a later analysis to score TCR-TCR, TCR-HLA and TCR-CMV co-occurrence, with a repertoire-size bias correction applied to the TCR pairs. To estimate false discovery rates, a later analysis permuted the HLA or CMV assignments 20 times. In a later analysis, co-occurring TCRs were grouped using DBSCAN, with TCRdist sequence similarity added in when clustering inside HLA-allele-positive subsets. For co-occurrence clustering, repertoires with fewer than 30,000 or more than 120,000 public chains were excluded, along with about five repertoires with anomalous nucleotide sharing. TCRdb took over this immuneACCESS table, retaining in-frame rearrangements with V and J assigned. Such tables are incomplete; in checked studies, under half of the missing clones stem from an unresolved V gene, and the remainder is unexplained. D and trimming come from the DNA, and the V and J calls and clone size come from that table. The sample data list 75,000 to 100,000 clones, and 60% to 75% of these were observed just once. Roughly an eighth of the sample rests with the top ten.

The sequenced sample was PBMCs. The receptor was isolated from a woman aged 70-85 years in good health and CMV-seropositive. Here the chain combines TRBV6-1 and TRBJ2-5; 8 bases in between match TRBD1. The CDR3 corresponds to CASKMGQAQQETQYF. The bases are TGTGCCAGCAAGATGGGACAGGCACAACAAGAGACCCAGTACTTC.